This passage covers 7 T cell receptor beta chains from one sample sequenced in a study of human T cells and chemical hapten exposure. TCRdb re-derived calls from the RACE reads in MiXCR, one entry per CDR3 protein. The sample contains tens of thousands of distinct CDR3 sequences, around 10% of which appear only once. As to time point: pre-sensitization, week 0. Documented treatment: therapeutic diphenylcyclopropenone sensitization with weekly scalp DPC. This specimen was whole blood, taken in connection with sensitization to the hapten diphenylcyclopropenone (DPC). Receptors originate from a woman in her forties with alopecia areata. Some clones in this sample may be carry-over from other donors' samples.

This clonotype was seen a handful of times. This chain links TRBV10-1 with TRBJ2-5, with 7 positions matching TRBD1. The CDR3 extends over 14 amino acids. V lost 5 bases and J lost 5; bases outside the gene matches: 8. Per germline, CDR1 WNHNN and CDR2 SYGVQD (reference sequence). The CDR3 coding sequence is TGCGCCAGCAGTCGCGACAGGGCCCAGGAGACCCAGTACTTC. Amino acid sequence: CASSRDRAQETQYF.

This clonotype was detected ten times or more. This rearrangement joins TRBV7-2 to TRBJ1-1; D call uncertain. The CDR3 totals 14 residues. CDR1 is SGHTA and CDR2 is FQGNSA in the germline V gene. V lost 4 bases to trimming and J lost 1 base, with 10 bases between them. The CDR3 loop reads CASSYDGSNTEAFF. The CDR3 coding sequence is TGTGCCAGCAGCTACGACGGATCGAACACTGAAGCTTTCTTT.

This clonotype was found many times. The chain combines TRBV7-9 with TRBJ1-1; D gene unclear. Trimming cost V 1 base and J 1 base, with 7 bases left between them. Germline CDR1 and CDR2: SEHNR and FQNEAQ (reference sequence). The CDR3 contains 14 residues. The DNA for the CDR3 is TGTGCCAGCAGCTTAGAGGTGGGGAACACTGAAGCTTTCTTT. This translates into CASSLEVGNTEAFF.

This clonotype was observed at least ten times. The J gene is TRBJ1-5, the V gene TRBV2; D unclear. This CDR3 region has 15 residues. V lost 2 bases and J lost 4, with 12 bases in between. CDR1 and CDR2 (germline): SNHLY, FYNNEI. The CDR3 sequence: CASSEWATENQPQHF. The CDR3 DNA reads TGTGCCAGCAGTGAATGGGCGACCGAGAATCAGCCCCAGCATTTT.

The sample holds many counts of this clonotype. The chain uses TRBV7-8 and TRBJ1-5, with 7 bases lining up with TRBD1. CDR3 length equals 17 residues. CDR1 and CDR2 (germline): SGHVS, FQNEAQ. V gave up 4 bases and J gave up 0 bases; unmatched junction bases: 9. DNA of the CDR3: TGTGCCAGCAGCTGGACCGGGACAGCTCATAGCAATCAGCCCCAGCATTTT. Translation: CASSWTGTAHSNQPQHF.

As concerns this clonotype: This may be a read error: a much more frequent sequence differs by one nucleotide. This sequence joins TRBV27 and TRBJ2-3, with 12 bases aligning to TRBD2. Germline values: CDR1 MNHEY, CDR2 SMNVEV (reference sequence). The CDR3 consists of 16 residues. CDR3 amino acids: CASSPAGTSGRNTQNF. CDR3 DNA sequence: TGTGCCAGCAGTCCAGCCGGGACTAGCGGGCGGAATACGCAGAATTTT.

This clonotype was found many times. This rearrangement joins TRBV24-1 to TRBJ1-5; no clear D gene. Germline CDR1 KGHDR, CDR2 SFDVKD. The V and J ends lost 9 bases and 5 bases respectively, with 4 bases between them. This CDR3 is 10 amino acids long. The CDR3 reads CATHDQPQHF. The CDR3 coding sequence is TGTGCCACCCACGATCAGCCCCAGCATTTT.